The clone carrying this TCR beta chain was counted many times. Its target is unknown. The record originates from a study of T cell repertoires in cytomegalovirus infection. Study at large: It was the public TCR beta signatures that indicated both CMV infection and matching HLA type. General observations from the study: The response measured ex vivo was dominated by TCR beta clonotypes (HLA-C-restricted and CMV-specific). Cumulated frequencies of public TCR beta families served to identify carriers of CMV plus the relevant HLA.

CDR1 is SGHTA, CDR2 FQGNSA, per germline. Trimming took off 5 bases at V and 2 bases at J, with 15 bases between the two ends. This CDR3 contains 15 residues. TCRdb analysed the reads with MiXCR anew, one entry per CDR3 protein. The repertoire holds approximately 70,000 distinct CDR3 sequences, 4% seen once, with roughly 22% in the top ten. This sequence was found in a human donor in good health (CMV status not recorded). Some clones in this sample may be carry-over from other donors' samples. J is TRBJ1-2 and V is TRBV7-2, with D hard to call. Sequenced: PBMCs. CDR3 region: CASSMDASSNYGYTF. The CDR3 region has the DNA TGTGCCAGCAGCATGGACGCATCTTCAAACTATGGCTACACCTTC.